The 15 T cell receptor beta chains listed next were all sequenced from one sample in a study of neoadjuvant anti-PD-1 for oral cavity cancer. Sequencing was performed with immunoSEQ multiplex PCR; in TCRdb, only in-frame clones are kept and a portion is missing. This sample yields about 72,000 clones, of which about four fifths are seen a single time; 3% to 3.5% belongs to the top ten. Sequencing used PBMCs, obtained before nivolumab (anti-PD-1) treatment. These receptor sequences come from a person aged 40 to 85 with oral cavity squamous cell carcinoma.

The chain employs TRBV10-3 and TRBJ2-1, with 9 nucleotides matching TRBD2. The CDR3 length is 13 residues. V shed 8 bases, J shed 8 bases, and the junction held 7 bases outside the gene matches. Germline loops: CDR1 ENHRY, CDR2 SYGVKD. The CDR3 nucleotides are TGTGCCATCCTGCGGGAGGGCTTCGATGAGCAGTTCTTC. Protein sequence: CAILREGFDEQFF.

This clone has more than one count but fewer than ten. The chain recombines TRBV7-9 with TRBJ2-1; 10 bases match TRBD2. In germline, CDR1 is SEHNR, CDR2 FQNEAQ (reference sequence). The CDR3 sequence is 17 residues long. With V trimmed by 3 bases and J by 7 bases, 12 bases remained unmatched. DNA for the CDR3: TGTGCCAGCAGCTTGACTAAAATTAGCGGGAGGAAAAATGAGCAGTTCTTC. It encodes CASSLTKISGRKNEQFF.

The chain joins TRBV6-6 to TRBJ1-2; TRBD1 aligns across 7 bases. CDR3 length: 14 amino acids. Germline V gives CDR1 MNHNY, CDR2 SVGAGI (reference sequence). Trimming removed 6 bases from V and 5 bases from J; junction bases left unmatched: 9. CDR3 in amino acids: CASRQGGRGYGYTF. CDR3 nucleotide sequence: TGTGCCAGCAGACAGGGTGGCAGGGGGTATGGCTACACCTTC.

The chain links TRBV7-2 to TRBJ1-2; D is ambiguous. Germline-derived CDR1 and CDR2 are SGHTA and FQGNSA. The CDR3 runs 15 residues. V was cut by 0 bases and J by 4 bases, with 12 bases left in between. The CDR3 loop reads CASSLARSVLYGYTF. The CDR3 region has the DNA TGTGCCAGCAGCTTAGCTCGGTCAGTCCTCTATGGCTACACCTTC.

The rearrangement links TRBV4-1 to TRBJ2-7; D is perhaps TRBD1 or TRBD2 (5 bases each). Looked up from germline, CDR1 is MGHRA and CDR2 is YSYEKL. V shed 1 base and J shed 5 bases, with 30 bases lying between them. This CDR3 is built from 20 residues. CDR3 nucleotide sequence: TGCGCCAGCAGCCAAGTTCGGGGCGGCGGGTTGGGGCTACCTTTCCACGAGCAGTACTTC. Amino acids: CASSQVRGGGLGLPFHEQYF.

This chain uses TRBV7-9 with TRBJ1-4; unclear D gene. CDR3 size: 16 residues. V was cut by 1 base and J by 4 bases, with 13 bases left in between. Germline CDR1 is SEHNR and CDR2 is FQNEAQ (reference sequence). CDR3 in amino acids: CASSLDDWADNEKLFF. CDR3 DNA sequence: TGTGCCAGCAGCTTAGACGATTGGGCAGATAATGAAAAACTGTTTTTT. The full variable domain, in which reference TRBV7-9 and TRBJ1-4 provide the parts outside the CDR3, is DTGVSQNPRHKITKRGQNVTFRCDPISEHNRLYWYRQTLGQGPEFLTYFQNEAQLEKSRLLSDRFSAERPKGSFSTLEIQRTEQGDSAMYLCASSLDDWADNEKLFFGSGTQLSVL.

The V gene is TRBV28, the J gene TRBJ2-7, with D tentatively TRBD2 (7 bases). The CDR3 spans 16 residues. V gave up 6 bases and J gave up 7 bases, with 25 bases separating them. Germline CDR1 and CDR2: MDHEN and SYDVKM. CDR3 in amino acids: CASSPSRGGGQEEQYF. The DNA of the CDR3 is TGTGCCAGCAGCCCCTCCCGAGGGGGGGGGCAAGAGGAGCAGTACTTC.

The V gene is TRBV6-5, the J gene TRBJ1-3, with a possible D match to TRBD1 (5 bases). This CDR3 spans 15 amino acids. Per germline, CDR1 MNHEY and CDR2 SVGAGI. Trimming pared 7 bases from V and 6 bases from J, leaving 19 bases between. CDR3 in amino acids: CASTRGRGLKNTIYF. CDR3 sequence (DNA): TGTGCCAGCACCCGGGGGAGGGGATTGAAAAACACCATATATTTT.

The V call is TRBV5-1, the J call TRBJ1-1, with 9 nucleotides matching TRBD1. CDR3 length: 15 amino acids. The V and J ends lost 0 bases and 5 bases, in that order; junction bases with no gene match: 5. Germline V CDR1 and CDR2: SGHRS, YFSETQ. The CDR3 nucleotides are TGCGCCAGCAGCTTGGGGGACAGGGTAGTAACTGAAGCTTTCTTT. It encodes CASSLGDRVVTEAFF.

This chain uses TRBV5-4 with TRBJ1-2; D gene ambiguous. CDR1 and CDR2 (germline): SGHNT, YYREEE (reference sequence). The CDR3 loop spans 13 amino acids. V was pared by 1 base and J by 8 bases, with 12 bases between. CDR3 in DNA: TGTGCCAGCAGCTTGACAAGCGCGGGGGGCTACACCTTC. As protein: CASSLTSAGGYTF. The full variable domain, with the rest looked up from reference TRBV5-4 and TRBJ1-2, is ETGVTQSPTHLIKTRGQQVTLRCSSQSGHNTVSWYQQALGQGPQFIFQYYREEENGRGNFPPRFSGLQFPNYSSELNVNALELDDSALYLCASSLTSAGGYTFGSGTRLTVV.

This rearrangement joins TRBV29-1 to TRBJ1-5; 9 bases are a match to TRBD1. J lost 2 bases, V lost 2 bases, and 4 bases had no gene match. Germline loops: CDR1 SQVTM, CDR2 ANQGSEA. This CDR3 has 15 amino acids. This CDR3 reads CSVETGGTGNQPQHF. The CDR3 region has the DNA TGCAGCGTTGAAACAGGGGGCACGGGCAATCAGCCCCAGCATTTT.

The CDR3 loop reads CASSGNPAGPPNEQFF. CDR3 bases: TGTGCCAGCAGCGGTAACCCAGCGGGGCCTCCCAATGAGCAGTTCTTC. This chain links TRBV5-4 with TRBJ2-1, with 7 bases lining up with TRBD2. V lost 4 bases and J lost 6; bases outside the gene matches: 13. Germline loops: CDR1 SGHNT, CDR2 YYREEE (reference sequence). The CDR3 is 16 residues long.

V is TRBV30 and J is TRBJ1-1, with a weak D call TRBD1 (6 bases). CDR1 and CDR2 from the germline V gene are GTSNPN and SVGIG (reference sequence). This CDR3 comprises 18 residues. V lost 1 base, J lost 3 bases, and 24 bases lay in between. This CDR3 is CAWSGYRGRNDWDTEAFF. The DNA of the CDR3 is TGTGCCTGGAGTGGGTATCGGGGGCGCAATGACTGGGACACTGAAGCTTTCTTT.

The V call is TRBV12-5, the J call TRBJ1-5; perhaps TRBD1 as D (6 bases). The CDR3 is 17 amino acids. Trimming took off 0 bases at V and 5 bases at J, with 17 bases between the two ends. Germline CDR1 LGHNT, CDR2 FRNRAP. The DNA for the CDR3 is TGTGCTAGTGGTTTGGTAATTAACAGGGACCCGTATCAGCCCCAGCATTTT. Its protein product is CASGLVINRDPYQPQHF.

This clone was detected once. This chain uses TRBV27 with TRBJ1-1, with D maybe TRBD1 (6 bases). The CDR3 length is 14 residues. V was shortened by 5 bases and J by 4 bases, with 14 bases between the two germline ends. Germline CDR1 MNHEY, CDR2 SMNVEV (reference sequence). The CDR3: CASSLTTGITEAFF. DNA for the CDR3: TGTGCCAGCAGTCTAACAACAGGGATCACTGAAGCTTTCTTT.